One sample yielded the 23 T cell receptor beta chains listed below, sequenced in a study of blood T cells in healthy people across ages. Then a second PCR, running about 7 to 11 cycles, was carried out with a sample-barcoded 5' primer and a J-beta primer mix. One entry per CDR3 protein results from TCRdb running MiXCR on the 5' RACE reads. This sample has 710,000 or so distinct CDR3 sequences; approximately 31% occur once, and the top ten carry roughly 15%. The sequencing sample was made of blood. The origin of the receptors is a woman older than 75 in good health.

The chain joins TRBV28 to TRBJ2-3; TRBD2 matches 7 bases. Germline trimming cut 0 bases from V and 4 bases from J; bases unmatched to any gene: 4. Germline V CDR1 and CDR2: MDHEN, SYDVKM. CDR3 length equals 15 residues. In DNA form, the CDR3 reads TGTGCCAGCAGTTTATGGGGGGGGACCCCAGATACGCAGTATTTT. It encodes CASSLWGGTPDTQYF.

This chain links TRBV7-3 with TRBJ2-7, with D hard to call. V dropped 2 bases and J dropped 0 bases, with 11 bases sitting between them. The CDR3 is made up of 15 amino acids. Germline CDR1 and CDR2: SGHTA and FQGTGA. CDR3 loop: CASSLRTLSSYEQYF. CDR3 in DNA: TGTGCCAGCAGCTTACGGACGTTGAGCTCCTACGAGCAGTACTTC.

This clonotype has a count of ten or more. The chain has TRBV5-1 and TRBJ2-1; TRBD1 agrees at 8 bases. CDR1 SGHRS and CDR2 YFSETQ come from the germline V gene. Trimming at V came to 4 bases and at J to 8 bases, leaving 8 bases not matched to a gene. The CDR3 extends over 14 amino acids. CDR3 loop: CASSPDRVVDEQFF. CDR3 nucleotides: TGCGCCAGCAGCCCGGACAGGGTTGTGGATGAGCAGTTCTTC.

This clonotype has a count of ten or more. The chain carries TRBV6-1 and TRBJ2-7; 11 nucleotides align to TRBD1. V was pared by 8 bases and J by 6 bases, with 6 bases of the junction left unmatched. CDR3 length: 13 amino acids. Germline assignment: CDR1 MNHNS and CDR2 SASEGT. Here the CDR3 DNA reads TGTGCCAGCCAAAGGGACAGGGGGTCCGAGCAGTACTTC. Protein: CASQRDRGSEQYF.

CDR3: CASSSIGGNTEAFF. DNA for the CDR3: TGTGCCAGCAGCTCCATCGGGGGTAACACTGAAGCTTTCTTT. The rearrangement joins TRBV7-2 to TRBJ1-1, with D possibly matching TRBD1 (5 bases). The V end was cut by 4 bases, the J end by 2 bases, with 11 bases between. The CDR3 contains 14 residues. Germline-derived CDR1 and CDR2 are SGHTA and FQGNSA.

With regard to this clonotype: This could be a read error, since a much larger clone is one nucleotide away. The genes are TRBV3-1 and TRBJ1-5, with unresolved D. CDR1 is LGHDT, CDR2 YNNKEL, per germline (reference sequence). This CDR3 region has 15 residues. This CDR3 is CASSQFGQPNQSQHF. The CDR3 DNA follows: TGTGCCAGCAGCCAGTTCGGGCAGCCGAATCAGTCCCAGCATTTT.

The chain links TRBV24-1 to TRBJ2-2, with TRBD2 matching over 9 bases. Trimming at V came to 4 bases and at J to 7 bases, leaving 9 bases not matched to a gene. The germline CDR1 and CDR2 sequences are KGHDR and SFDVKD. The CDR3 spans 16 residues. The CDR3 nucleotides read TGTGCCACCAGTGACCCTAGCGGGGTTGGTGACGGGGAGCTGTTTTTT. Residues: CATSDPSGVGDGELFF.

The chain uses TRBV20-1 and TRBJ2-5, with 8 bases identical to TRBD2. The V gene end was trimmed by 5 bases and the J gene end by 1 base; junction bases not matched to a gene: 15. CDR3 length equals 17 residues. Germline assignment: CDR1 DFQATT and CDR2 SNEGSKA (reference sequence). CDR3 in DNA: TGCAGTGCTTGCAGCGGGAGCTTAACGAACGCCCAAGAGACCCAGTACTTC. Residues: CSACSGSLTNAQETQYF.

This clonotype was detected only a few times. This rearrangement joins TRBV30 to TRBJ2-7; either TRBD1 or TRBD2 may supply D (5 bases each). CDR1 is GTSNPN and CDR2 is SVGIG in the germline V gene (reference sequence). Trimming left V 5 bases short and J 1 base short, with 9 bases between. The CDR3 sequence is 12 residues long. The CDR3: CAWGGNSYEQYF. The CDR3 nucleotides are TGTGCCTGGGGGGGTAATTCCTACGAGCAGTACTTC.

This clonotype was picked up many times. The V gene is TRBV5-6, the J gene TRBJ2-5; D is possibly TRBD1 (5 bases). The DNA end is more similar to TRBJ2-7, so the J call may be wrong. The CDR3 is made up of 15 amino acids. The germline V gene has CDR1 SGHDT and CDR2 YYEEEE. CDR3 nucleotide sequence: TGTGCCAGCAGCTTGGGACAGTTGACTGCCTACGAGCAGTACTTC. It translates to CASSLGQLTAYEQYF.

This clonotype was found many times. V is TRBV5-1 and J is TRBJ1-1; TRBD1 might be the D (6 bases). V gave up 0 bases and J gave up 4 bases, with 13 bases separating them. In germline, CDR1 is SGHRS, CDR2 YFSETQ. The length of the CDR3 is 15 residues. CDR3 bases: TGCGCCAGCAGCTTGGATCCGGGGGCGCGCACTGAAGCTTTCTTT. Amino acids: CASSLDPGARTEAFF.

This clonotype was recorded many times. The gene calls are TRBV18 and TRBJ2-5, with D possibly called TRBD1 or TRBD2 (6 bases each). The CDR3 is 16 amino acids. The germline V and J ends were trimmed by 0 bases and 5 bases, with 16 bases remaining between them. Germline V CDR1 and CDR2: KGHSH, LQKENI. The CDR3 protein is CASSPPSGRGGETQYF. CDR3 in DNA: TGTGCCAGCTCACCACCCTCGGGACGAGGGGGGGAGACCCAGTACTTC.

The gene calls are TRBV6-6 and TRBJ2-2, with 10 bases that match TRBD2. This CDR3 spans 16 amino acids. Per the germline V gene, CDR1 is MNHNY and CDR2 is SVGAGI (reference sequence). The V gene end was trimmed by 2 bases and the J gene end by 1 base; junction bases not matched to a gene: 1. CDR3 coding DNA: TGTGCCAGCAGTTACCCTAGCGGGGGGAACACCGGGGAGCTGTTTTTT. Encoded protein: CASSYPSGGNTGELFF.

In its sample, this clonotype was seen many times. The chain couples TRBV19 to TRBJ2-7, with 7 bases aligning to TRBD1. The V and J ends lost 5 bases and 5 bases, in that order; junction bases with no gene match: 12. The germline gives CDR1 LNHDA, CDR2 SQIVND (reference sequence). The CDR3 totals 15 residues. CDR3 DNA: TGTGCCAGTAGTCTACAGACAGGGTATGCGAACGAGCAGTACTTC. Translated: CASSLQTGYANEQYF.

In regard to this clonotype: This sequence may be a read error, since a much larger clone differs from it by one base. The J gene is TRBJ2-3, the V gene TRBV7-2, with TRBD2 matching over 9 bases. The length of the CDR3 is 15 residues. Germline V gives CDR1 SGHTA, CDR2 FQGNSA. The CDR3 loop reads CASSRGGGGGDTRYF. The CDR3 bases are TGTGCCAGCAGCAGAGGCGGGGGCGGGGGGGATACGCGGTATTTT.

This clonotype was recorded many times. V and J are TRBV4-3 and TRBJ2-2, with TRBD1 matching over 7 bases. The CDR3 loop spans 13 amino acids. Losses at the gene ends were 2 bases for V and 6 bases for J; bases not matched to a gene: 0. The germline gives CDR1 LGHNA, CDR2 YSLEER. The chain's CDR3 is CASSQQGAGELFF. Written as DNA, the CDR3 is TGCGCCAGCAGCCAACAGGGGGCCGGGGAGCTGTTTTTT.

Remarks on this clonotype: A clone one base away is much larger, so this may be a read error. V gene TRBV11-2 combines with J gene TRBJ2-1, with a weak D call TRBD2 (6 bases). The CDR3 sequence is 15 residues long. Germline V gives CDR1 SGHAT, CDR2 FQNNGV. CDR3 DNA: TGTGCCGGCAGCGCCGCTAGCGTATCCTACAATGAGCAGTTCTTC. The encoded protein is CAGSAASVSYNEQFF. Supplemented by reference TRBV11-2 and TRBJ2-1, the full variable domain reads EAGVAQSPRYKIIEKRQSVAFWCNPISGHATLYWYQQILGQGPKLLIQFQNNGVVDDSQLPKDRFSAERLKGVDSTLKIQPAKLEDSAVYLCAGSAASVSYNEQFFGPGTRLTVL.

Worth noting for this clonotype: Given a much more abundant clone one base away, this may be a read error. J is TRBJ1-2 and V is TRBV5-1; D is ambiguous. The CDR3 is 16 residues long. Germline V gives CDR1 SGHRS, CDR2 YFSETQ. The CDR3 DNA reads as TGCGCCAGCAGCTTGGGAGCTTCAATCCCGGGAGGCGGCTGCACCTTC. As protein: CASSLGASIPGGGCTF.

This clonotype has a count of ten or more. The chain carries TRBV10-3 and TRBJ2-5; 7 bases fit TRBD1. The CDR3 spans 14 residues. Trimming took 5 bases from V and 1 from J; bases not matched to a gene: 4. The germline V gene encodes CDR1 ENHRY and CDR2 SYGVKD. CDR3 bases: TGTGCCATCAGTCGGGACAGATCCCAAGAGACCCAGTACTTC. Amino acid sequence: CAISRDRSQETQYF.

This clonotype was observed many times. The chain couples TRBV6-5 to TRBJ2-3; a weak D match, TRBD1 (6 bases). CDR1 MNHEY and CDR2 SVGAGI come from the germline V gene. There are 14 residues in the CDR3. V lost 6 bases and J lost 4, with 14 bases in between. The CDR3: CASRSYRVPDTQYF. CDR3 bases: TGTGCCAGCAGGTCTTACAGGGTACCAGATACGCAGTATTTT.

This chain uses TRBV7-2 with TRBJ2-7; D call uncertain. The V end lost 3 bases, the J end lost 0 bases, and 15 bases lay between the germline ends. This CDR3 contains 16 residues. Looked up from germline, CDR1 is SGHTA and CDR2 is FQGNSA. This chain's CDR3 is CASSFGPSALSYEQYF. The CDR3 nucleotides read TGTGCCAGCAGCTTCGGCCCCAGTGCACTCTCCTACGAGCAGTACTTC.

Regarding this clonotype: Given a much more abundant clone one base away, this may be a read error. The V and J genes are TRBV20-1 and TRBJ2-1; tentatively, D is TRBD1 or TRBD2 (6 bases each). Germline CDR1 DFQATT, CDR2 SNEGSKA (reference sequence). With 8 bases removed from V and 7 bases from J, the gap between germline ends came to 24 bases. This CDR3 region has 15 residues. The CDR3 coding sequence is TGCAGTACGCGGCCGGGAACGGGGGCCGGAAATGAGCAGTTCTTC. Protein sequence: CSTRPGTGAGNEQFF.

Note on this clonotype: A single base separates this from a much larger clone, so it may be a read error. The CDR3 region has the DNA TGTGCCAGCAGTTTGGTAGCGGGGAGCTCCGCCTACGAGCAGTTCTTC. This sequence encodes CASSLVAGSSAYEQFF. The V gene is TRBV27, the J gene TRBJ2-1; the match to TRBD2 covers 8 bases. V lost 3 bases, J lost 10 bases, and 14 bases stayed unmatched. The CDR3 spans 16 residues. CDR1 and CDR2 from the germline V gene are MNHEY and SMNVEV (reference sequence).